The next 8 T cell receptor beta chains were all read from a single sample in a study of T cell repertoires in cytomegalovirus infection. Their specific antigens are unknown. MiXCR, run by TCRdb on the reads, gives a single entry per CDR3 protein. The table lists just under 500,000 distinct CDR3 sequences, 30% to 40% of them singletons. Sequenced material: cultured PBMCs, taken from culture after CMV antigen stimulation. The source of these receptors is a human donor in good health (CMV status not recorded). Some clones in this sample may be carry-over from other donors' samples.

J is TRBJ2-1 and V is TRBV20-1; D might be TRBD1 or TRBD2, each matching 5 bases. The CDR3 is 14 amino acids. V shed 4 bases and J shed 12 bases, with 22 bases lying between them. CDR1 and CDR2 (germline): DFQATT, SNEGSKA (reference sequence). The CDR3 bases are TGCAGTGCTATGAAATTGGGGACGGATACGGGGCAGTTCTTC. It encodes CSAMKLGTDTGQFF.

This clonotype has a count of ten or more. V is TRBV7-9 and J is TRBJ2-1; TRBD2 aligns across 13 bases. The germline gives CDR1 SEHNR, CDR2 FQNEAQ (reference sequence). Trimming took 5 bases from V and 5 from J; bases not matched to a gene: 6. The CDR3 contains 16 residues. CDR3 sequence reads: CASSGPGLAGHNEQFF. The CDR3 bases are TGTGCCAGCAGCGGCCCGGGACTAGCGGGGCACAATGAGCAGTTCTTC. The entire variable domain, with the rest obtained from reference TRBV7-9 and TRBJ2-1, is as follows: DTGVSQNPRHKITKRGQNVTFRCDPISEHNRLYWYRQTLGQGPEFLTYFQNEAQLEKSRLLSDRFSAERPKGSFSTLEIQRTEQGDSAMYLCASSGPGLAGHNEQFFGPGTRLTVL.

This clonotype was seen only a few times. DNA for the CDR3: TGTGCCAGCAGTTTGTTTGTGTTTGGGGCCCGCTACGAGCAGTACTTC. It specifies CASSLFVFGARYEQYF. The rearrangement links TRBV27 to TRBJ2-7; TRBD1 might be the D (5 bases). The germline CDR1 and CDR2 sequences are MNHEY and SMNVEV (reference sequence). The germline V and J ends were trimmed by 3 bases and 3 bases, with 18 bases remaining between them. This CDR3 is 16 amino acids long.

This clonotype was found many times. The rearrangement uses TRBV7-2 and TRBJ1-1; tentative D call: TRBD1 (6 bases). Trimming removed 5 bases at V and 2 bases at J, with 9 bases between. CDR3 length equals 13 residues. Looked up from germline, CDR1 is SGHTA and CDR2 is FQGNSA. The CDR3 loop is CASSKDRNTEAFF. Here the CDR3 DNA reads TGTGCCAGCAGCAAGGACAGAAACACTGAAGCTTTCTTT.

The table lists this clonotype with a few counts. The chain recombines TRBV7-2 with TRBJ2-7; D ambiguous. This CDR3 has 13 amino acids. V was pared by 1 base and J by 0 bases, with 4 bases between. Germline CDR1 SGHTA, CDR2 FQGNSA. The CDR3 bases are TGTGCCAGCAGCTTAGTAGACTCCTACGAGCAGTACGTC. It encodes CASSLVDSYEQYV.

The J gene is TRBJ2-1, the V gene TRBV15; D unclear. Trimming left V 5 bases short and J 10 bases short, with 15 bases between. CDR3 length: 13 residues. Germline V lookup: CDR1 LNHNV, CDR2 YYDKDF (reference sequence). The CDR3 region is CATSPVPVREQFF. CDR3 DNA: TGTGCCACCAGCCCCGTACCTGTTAGGGAGCAGTTCTTC.

The chain uses TRBV12-3 or TRBV12-4 and TRBJ1-4; no definite D call. V was trimmed by 3 bases and J by 8 bases, leaving 16 bases between them. The CDR3 is made up of 15 amino acids. In DNA, the CDR3 is TGTGCCAGCAGTTTGTCGGGCGGGGTTAGCGAAAAACTGTTTTTT. Its protein is CASSLSGGVSEKLFF.

This chain uses TRBV12-3 or TRBV12-4 with TRBJ2-3, with D maybe TRBD1 (5 bases). This CDR3 has 12 amino acids. The V gene lost 6 bases and the J gene lost 2 bases, with 6 bases spanning the gap. CDR3 bases: TGTGCCAGCAGAGGGGACACAGATACGCAGTATTTT. Amino acids: CASRGDTDTQYF.